This T cell receptor (beta chain) was observed in a study of human T cells and chemical hapten exposure. Study-level information: The study lasted 20 to 30 weeks, and patients were dosed weekly with diphenylcyclopropenone on the scalp throughout. Slight differences in pooled library volume were the main source of varying TCR yields across samples.

From germline, CDR1 is MNHEY and CDR2 SMNVEV (reference sequence). CDR3 length: 14 amino acids. The J segment lost 6 bases and the V segment lost 8 bases, leaving 8 bases of the junction unmatched. This clonotype was seen ten or more times. Individual cDNA molecules each carried unique molecular identifiers attached by the library. In TCRdb, the RACE reads were re-called with MiXCR into one record per CDR3 protein. The sample holds a few hundred thousand distinct CDR3 sequences; 4.5% to 7% are singletons and the top ten take roughly 8.2%. Time point defined: pre-sensitization, week 0. Treatment indicated: therapeutic diphenylcyclopropenone sensitization with weekly scalp DPC.

The TCR sequence derives from a young woman with alopecia areata. Some clones in this sample may be carry-over from other donors' samples. The source material was whole blood, sampled in connection with sensitization to the hapten diphenylcyclopropenone (DPC). The gene calls are TRBV27 and TRBJ1-2; TRBD1 agrees at 11 bases. CDR3 loop: CASGPLDRGHGYTF. CDR3 coding DNA: TGTGCCAGCGGGCCATTGGACAGGGGGCATGGCTACACCTTC.